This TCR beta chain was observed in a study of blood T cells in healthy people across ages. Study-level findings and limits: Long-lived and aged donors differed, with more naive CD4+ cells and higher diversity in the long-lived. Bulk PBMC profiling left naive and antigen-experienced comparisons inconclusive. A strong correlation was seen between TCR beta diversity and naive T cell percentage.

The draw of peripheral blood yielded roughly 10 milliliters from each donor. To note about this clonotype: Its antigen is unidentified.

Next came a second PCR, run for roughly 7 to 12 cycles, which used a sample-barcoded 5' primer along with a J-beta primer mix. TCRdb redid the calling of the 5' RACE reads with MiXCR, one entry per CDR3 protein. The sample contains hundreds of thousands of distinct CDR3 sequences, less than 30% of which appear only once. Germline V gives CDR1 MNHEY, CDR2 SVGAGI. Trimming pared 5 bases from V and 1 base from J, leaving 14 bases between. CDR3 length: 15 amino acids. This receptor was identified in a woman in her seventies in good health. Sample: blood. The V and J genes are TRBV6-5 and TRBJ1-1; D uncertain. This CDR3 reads CASSPLGEANTEAFF. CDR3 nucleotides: TGTGCCAGCAGTCCCCTTGGGGAGGCGAACACTGAAGCTTTCTTT.